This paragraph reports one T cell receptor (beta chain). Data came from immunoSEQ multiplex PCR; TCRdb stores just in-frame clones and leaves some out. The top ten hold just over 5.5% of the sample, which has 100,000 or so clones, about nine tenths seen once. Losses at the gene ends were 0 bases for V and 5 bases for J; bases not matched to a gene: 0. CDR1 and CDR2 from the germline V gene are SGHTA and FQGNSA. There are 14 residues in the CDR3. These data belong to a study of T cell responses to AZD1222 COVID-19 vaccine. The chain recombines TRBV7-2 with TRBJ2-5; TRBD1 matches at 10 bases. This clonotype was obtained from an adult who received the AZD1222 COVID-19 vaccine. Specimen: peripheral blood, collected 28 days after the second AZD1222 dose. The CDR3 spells CASSLAGQGETQYF. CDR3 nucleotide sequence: TGTGCCAGCAGCTTAGCGGGACAGGGGGAGACCCAGTACTTC.